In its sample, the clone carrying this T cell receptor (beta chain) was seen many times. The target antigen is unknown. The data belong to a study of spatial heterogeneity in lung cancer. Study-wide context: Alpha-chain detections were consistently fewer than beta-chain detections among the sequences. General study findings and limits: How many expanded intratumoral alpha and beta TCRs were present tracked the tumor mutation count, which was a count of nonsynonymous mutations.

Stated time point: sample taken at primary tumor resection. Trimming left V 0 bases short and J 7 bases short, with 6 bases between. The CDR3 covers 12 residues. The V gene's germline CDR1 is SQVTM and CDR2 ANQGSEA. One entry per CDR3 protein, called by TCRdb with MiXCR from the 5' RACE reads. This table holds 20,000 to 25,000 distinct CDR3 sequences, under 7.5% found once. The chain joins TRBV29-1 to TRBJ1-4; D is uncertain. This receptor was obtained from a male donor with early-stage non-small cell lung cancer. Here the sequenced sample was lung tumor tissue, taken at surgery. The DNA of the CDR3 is TGCAGCGTTGAAGATCCCAGTGAAAAACTGTTTTTT. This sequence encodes CSVEDPSEKLFF.